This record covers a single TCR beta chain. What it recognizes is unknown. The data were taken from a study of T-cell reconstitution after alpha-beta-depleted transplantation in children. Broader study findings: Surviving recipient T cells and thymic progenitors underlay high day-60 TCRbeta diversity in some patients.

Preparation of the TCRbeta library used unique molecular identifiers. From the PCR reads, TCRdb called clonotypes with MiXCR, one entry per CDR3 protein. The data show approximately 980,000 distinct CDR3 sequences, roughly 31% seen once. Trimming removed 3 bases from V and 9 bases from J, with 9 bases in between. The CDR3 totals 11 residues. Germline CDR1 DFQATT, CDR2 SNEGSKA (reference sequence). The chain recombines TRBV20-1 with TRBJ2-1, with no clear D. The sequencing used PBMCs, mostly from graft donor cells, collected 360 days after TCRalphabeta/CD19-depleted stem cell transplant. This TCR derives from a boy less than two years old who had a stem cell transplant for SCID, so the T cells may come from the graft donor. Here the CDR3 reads CSASKGVEQFF. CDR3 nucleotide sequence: TGCAGTGCTAGTAAGGGCGTTGAGCAGTTCTTC.